The 7 T cell receptor beta chains reported below all come from one sample, sequenced in a study of regulatory T cells in long-lasting Graves disease. The time point: newly diagnosed GD, antithyroid drugs for less than 3 months. Following extraction of RNA from PBMCs, that RNA was used to make the TCR library. Arm-PCR of CDR3 regions with iRepertoire HTBI primers generated TCR beta libraries. TCRdb called the multiplex PCR reads again in MiXCR, with one record for every CDR3 protein. The repertoire has about half a million distinct CDR3 sequences, 12% of them found once; the top ten carry about 8.3%. This same sample was also taken into another study, of T cells in Graves' hyperthyroidism and ophthalmopathy.

The starting material was peripheral blood mononuclear cells (PBMCs), obtained at new diagnosis, from a patient treated with antithyroid drugs. The origin of the receptors is a woman aged 30 to 39 with Graves disease.

V usage is TRBV6-2 or TRBV6-3 and J usage is TRBJ2-1; TRBD2 agrees at 9 bases. The CDR3 extends over 13 amino acids. Trimming at V came to 6 bases and at J to 7 bases, leaving 4 bases not matched to a gene. From germline, CDR1 is MNHEY and CDR2 SVGEGT. This CDR3 reads CASSAGGWNEQFF. CDR3 DNA sequence: TGTGCCAGCAGCGCGGGAGGGTGGAATGAGCAGTTCTTC.

This clonotype showed up just a few times. J is TRBJ1-3 and V is TRBV5-1; D is unclear. V gave up 0 bases and J gave up 2 bases, with 9 bases separating them. CDR1 and CDR2 from the germline V gene are SGHRS and YFSETQ. The CDR3 loop spans 15 amino acids. The CDR3 here is CASSLGLTTGNTIYF. The DNA of the CDR3 is TGCGCCAGCAGCTTGGGTCTGACAACTGGAAACACCATATATTTT.

This clonotype appeared a few times. J is TRBJ1-2 and V is TRBV11-3, with D perhaps TRBD1 (5 bases). The germline gives CDR1 SGHNT, CDR2 YENEEA. The CDR3 is made up of 14 amino acids. The V gene lost 3 bases and the J gene lost 5 bases, with 13 bases spanning the gap. The CDR3 reads CASSLPGDYYGYTF. CDR3 sequence (DNA): TGTGCCAGCAGCTTGCCGGGGGACTATTATGGCTACACCTTC.

V usage is TRBV6-1 and J usage is TRBJ1-5, with D hard to call. Deletions cut 4 bases from V and 5 bases from J, with 6 bases between. CDR3 length: 12 amino acids. Germline CDR1 reads MNHNS; CDR2 reads SASEGT. This CDR3 is CASSVTYQPQHF. CDR3 nucleotides: TGTGCCAGCAGTGTGACTTATCAGCCCCAGCATTTT.

The J gene is TRBJ1-2, the V gene TRBV18; D might be TRBD1 (5 bases). CDR3 length: 15 residues. V gave up 1 base and J gave up 2 bases, with 11 bases separating them. CDR1 KGHSH and CDR2 LQKENI come from the germline V gene. The CDR3 bases are TGTGCCAGCTCACCACGTGGGGGTATCAACTATGGCTACACCTTC. Translating it yields CASSPRGGINYGYTF. The complete variable domain, with remaining parts taken from reference TRBV18 and TRBJ1-2, reads NAGVMQNPRHLVRRRGQEARLRCSPMKGHSHVYWYRQLPEEGLKFMVYLQKENIIDESGMPKERFSAEFPKEGPSILRIQQVVRGDSAAYFCASSPRGGINYGYTFGSGTRLTVV.

Ten or more counts support this clonotype. V is TRBV5-4 and J is TRBJ2-7, with TRBD2 identical over 11 bases. Looked up from germline, CDR1 is SGHNT and CDR2 is YYREEE (reference sequence). V lost 4 bases, J lost 2 bases, and 5 bases stayed unmatched. The CDR3 covers 15 residues. CDR3 nucleotides: TGTGCCAGCAGCGCGGGACTAGCGGTGACCTACGAGCAGTACTTC. Translated, it gives CASSAGLAVTYEQYF.

This clonotype was seen many times. The chain uses TRBV4-2 and TRBJ2-5, with TRBD1 identical over 8 bases. The V and J ends lost 3 bases and 9 bases, in that order; junction bases with no gene match: 6. This CDR3 has 13 residues. Germline V gives CDR1 LGHNA, CDR2 YNFKEQ. The CDR3 is CASSQDRVWAQYF. In DNA form, the CDR3 reads TGTGCCAGCAGCCAGGACAGGGTTTGGGCCCAGTACTTC.